This section outlines one T cell receptor beta chain sequence together with its context. This sample was taken from a study of blood T cell repertoires in COVID-19. Turning to the study itself: Samples representing acute and convalescent COVID-19 were sourced from the United States, Italy and Spain. The analysed material was cDNA or gDNA that came from T cells, B-cell-depleted T cells, or PBMCs.

V was clipped by 7 bases and J by 0 bases; unmatched bases: 6. The CDR3 loop spans 16 amino acids. CDR1 MNHEY and CDR2 SMNVEV come from the germline V gene (reference sequence). Per the authors' pipeline: For nucleated cells, counts were estimated from reference gene primer amplification. Sequencing used immunoSEQ multiplex PCR; TCRdb keeps in-frame clones, though not all of them. That table is the source of V, J and clone size, and D and trimming were worked out from the DNA. The data hold roughly 140,000 clones, with under 85% observed a single time. The V call is TRBV27, the J call TRBJ1-6; 7 bases line up with TRBD1. The receptor was isolated from a woman of 80 years or more with acute or convalescent COVID-19. Specimen: peripheral blood. CDR3 region: CASTLRGASYNSPLHF. CDR3 DNA: TGTGCCAGCACCCTCAGGGGGGCCTCCTATAATTCACCCCTCCACTTT.